This TCR beta chain is from a study of shared clonotypes between healthy human individuals. Using immunoSEQ multiplex PCR, the repertoire was profiled, and TCRdb retains in-frame clones only, with some absent. Of about 820,000 clones in the sample, almost 95% are singletons; the top ten hold less than 25%. Study outcomes and limitations: Only a few donors were included, so the genetic and exposure-history diversity represented was limited.

On this clone itself: Its specificity is not known.

CD45RO-negative, CCR7-positively selected cells formed the naive CD8 fraction, excluding terminally differentiated effector memory CD45RA+ cells. CDR1 SGHVS and CDR2 FQNEAQ come from the germline V gene. V was clipped by 7 bases and J by 0 bases; unmatched bases: 4. CDR3 length: 15 amino acids. The sequenced sample consisted of naive CD8+ T cells sorted from blood. The rearrangement uses TRBV7-8 and TRBJ2-1; 9 nucleotides agree with TRBD2. This receptor was obtained from a man aged 25-45 years in good health. DNA for the CDR3: TGTGCCAGCACCATTAGCGGGAGCTCCTACAATGAGCAGTTCTTC. As protein: CASTISGSSYNEQFF.